This record concerns one T cell receptor (beta chain) sequence. The antigen is not known. Other DNA sequences in the same sample also yield this CDR3. The sample originates from a study of T cell responses to AZD1222 COVID-19 vaccine. As for the study in general: Doses given second, at about 4 or about 12 weeks, were pooled.

Study-level results: Along spike, vaccine-associated CD4 TCRs were found throughout, with dominance at 160-218 and 743-854. Unmutated variant regions reportedly attract nearly half of all spike-specific TCRs.

Produced via immunoSEQ multiplex PCR; TCRdb's table is partial and in-frame only. The sample lists approximately 140,000 clones, less than 95% seen once, with roughly 3.1% in the top ten. V lost 6 bases and J lost 0, with 14 bases in between. CDR3 length: 16 residues. Germline loops: CDR1 SGHTA, CDR2 FQGTGA. The chain carries TRBV7-3 and TRBJ2-2; D may correspond to TRBD1 or TRBD2 (6 bases each). The sequence derives from an adult in good health. This specimen consisted of peripheral blood, obtained on day 0 of AZD1222 vaccination. CDR3 nucleotide sequence: TGTGCCAGCAGTCGAAGGGGGGCCGCGAACACCGGGGAGCTGTTTTTT. It is translated as CASSRRGAANTGELFF.